The clone carrying this T cell receptor (beta chain) is a singleton in its sample. The data belong to a study of blood T cell repertoires in COVID-19. Across the whole study: Material from acute and convalescent COVID-19 was sourced from the United States, Italy and Spain. Nucleic acid was either cDNA or gDNA, and it came from T cells, B-cell-depleted T cells, or PBMCs.

The germline gives CDR1 SGDLS, CDR2 YYNGEE. Trimming left V 0 bases short and J 4 bases short, with 10 bases between. The CDR3 covers 14 residues. Authors' methods: Amplification of reference gene primers was used by the study to estimate nucleated cell counts. Method: immunoSEQ multiplex PCR; TCRdb's copy keeps in-frame clones and lacks some. From that table come the V and J calls and clone size; the DNA was used to work out D and trimming. The sample yields 88,000 or so clones, 80% to 90% seen once. Sequencing was performed on peripheral blood. This chain connects TRBV9 to TRBJ1-1, with D possibly matching TRBD1 (5 bases). This sequence was found in a man in his 60s with acute or convalescent COVID-19. The CDR3 coding sequence is TGTGCCAGCAGCGTAGGACAGATATCCACTGAAGCTTTCTTT. This codes for CASSVGQISTEAFF.